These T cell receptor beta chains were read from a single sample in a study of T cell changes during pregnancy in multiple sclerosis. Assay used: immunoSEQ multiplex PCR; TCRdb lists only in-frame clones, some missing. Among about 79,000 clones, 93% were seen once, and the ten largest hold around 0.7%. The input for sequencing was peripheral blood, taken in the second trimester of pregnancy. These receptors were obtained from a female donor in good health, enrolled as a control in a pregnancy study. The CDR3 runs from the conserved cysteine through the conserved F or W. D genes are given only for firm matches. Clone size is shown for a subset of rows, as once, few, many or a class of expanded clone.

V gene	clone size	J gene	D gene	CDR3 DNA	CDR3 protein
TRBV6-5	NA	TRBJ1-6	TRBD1	TGTGCCAGCAGTTCAGGGACAGCTAATTCACCCCTCCACTTT	CASSSGTANSPLHF
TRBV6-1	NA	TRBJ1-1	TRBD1	TGTGCCAGCAGTGAACCGCGGACAGGGGTCGGGCCTGAAGCTTTCTTT	CASSEPRTGVGPEAFF
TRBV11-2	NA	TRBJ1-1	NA	TGTGCCAGCAGCCCGGGATTTGAAGCTTTCTTT	CASSPGFEAFF
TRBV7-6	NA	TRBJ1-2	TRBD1	TGTGCCAGCAGCTTAGAGAGAGGGGGCGGAATGTATGGCTACACCTTC	CASSLERGGGMYGYTF
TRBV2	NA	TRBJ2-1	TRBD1	TGTGCCAGCAGTGTGGTGTGGCAGGGGGAAAACAATGAGCAGTTCTTC	CASSVVWQGENNEQFF
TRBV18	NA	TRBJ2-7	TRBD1	TGTGCCAGCTCTCTGGACAGGGTCTCCGAGCAGTACTTC	CASSLDRVSEQYF
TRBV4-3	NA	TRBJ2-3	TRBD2	TGCGCCAGCAGCCAGGCGGGGGGGCGCGCAGATACGCAGTATTTT	CASSQAGGRADTQYF
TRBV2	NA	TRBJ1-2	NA	TGTGCCAGCAGCAACGCCGGGAGCTATGGCTACACCTTC	CASSNAGSYGYTF
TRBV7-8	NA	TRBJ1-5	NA	TGTGCCAGCAGTCTCGACACCGGAGGGAATCAGCCCCAGCATTTT	CASSLDTGGNQPQHF
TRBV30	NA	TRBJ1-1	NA	TGTGCCGTAATATACACTGAAGCTTTCTTT	CAVIYTEAFF
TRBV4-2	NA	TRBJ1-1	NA	TGTGCCAGCAGCCAAGTTACAGGCAGGGCGAACACTGAAGCTTTCTTT	CASSQVTGRANTEAFF
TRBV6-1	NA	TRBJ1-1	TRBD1	TGTGCCAGCAGTTCTACAGGGGACACTGAAGCTTTCTTT	CASSSTGDTEAFF
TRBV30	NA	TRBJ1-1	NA	TGTGCCTGGAGCCCGGCGGGGGTAGGGGCTTTCTTT	CAWSPAGVGAFF
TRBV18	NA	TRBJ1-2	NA	TGTGCCAGCTCACCACCCGCGACGCCAAGGGGCTATGGCTACACCTTC	CASSPPATPRGYGYTF
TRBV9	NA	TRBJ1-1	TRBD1	TGTGCCAGCAGCGTAGGGGCAGGGGGTCCGATGAACACTGAAGCTTTCTTT	CASSVGAGGPMNTEAFF
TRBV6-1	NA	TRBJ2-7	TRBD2	TGTGCCAGCAGAGAATTTAGCGGGCCACTAAACATCGGGCAGTACTTC	CASREFSGPLNIGQYF
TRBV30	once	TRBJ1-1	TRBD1	TGTGCCTGGGGATTCGGGACAGGGGGGATGAACACTGAAGCTTTCTTT	CAWGFGTGGMNTEAFF
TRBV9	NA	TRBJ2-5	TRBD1	TGTGCCAGCAGCGTGGGACAGCACCAAGAGACCCAGTACTTC	CASSVGQHQETQYF
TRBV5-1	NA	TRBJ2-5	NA	TGCGCCAGCAGCTTGGGGGGAGGCGACCGAACCCTCCAGTACTTC	CASSLGGGDRTLQYF
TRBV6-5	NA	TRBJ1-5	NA	TGTGCCAGCAGTACCCAGGGTTTCAGCAATCAGCCCCAGCATTTT	CASSTQGFSNQPQHF
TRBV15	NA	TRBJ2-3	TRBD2	TGTGCCACCAGCAGAGAACTAGCGGGGACCACAGATACGCAGTATTTT	CATSRELAGTTDTQYF
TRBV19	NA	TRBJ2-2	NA	TGTGCCACCCAGGGGAGCCCTACGAACACCGGGGAGCTGTTTTTT	CATQGSPTNTGELFF
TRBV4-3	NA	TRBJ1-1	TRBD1	TGCGCCAGCAGCCAAGGGTTGGCCGGGACAGGGGAAGGAACTGAAGCTTTCTTT	CASSQGLAGTGEGTEAFF
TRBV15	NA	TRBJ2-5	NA	TGTGCCACCAGCAGAGATAAAACCGGGGGAGAGACCCAGTACTTC	CATSRDKTGGETQYF